This T cell receptor (beta chain) came from a study of T cell responses to AZD1222 COVID-19 vaccine. In germline, CDR1 is KGHSH, CDR2 LQKENI. CDR3 length equals 15 residues. The junction had 9 bases not matched to a gene; V was cut back by 3 bases and J by 5 bases. Data came from immunoSEQ multiplex PCR; TCRdb stores just in-frame clones and leaves some out. The sample includes 130,000 or so clones, roughly 92% of them seen just once. The TCR sequence derives from an adult in good health. The sample here was peripheral blood, taken on day 0 of AZD1222 vaccination. The V call is TRBV18, the J call TRBJ1-1; TRBD1 agrees at 7 bases. The CDR3 DNA sequence: TGTGCCAGCTCACCGGTTGGGTCAGGGGGAACTGAAGCTTTCTTT. Translating it yields CASSPVGSGGTEAFF.